One sample yielded the 2 T cell receptor beta chains listed below, sequenced in a study of T cells in Graves' hyperthyroidism and ophthalmopathy. The TCR beta CDR3 regions underwent amplification using RNA transcripts as the source. The TCR CDR3 was amplified in a first-round RT-PCR using the HTBI primer set. Each CDR3 protein gets one entry after TCRdb re-called the multiplex PCR reads with MiXCR. The sample has 600,000 to 650,000 distinct CDR3 sequences; 20% to 25% are singletons. The sample was blood. These receptor sequences come from a man aged 30 to 39 with Graves' ophthalmopathy.

This clonotype was detected only a few times. The chain combines TRBV28 with TRBJ2-4, with 7 bases aligning to TRBD2. CDR3 length: 16 residues. Looked up from germline, CDR1 is MDHEN and CDR2 is SYDVKM. The V gene end was trimmed by 3 bases and the J gene end by 3 bases; junction bases not matched to a gene: 8. The CDR3 protein is CASSLAGDLSKNIQYF. The CDR3 nucleotides read TGTGCCAGCAGTTTGGCGGGGGACCTAAGCAAAAACATTCAGTACTTC.

This clonotype was seen at least ten times. The chain links TRBV6-2 or TRBV6-3 to TRBJ1-5; 7 bases line up with TRBD1. The CDR3 is 13 residues long. The ends lost 5 bases at V and 6 bases at J; junction bases unmatched: 4. Germline loops: CDR1 MNHEY, CDR2 SVGEGT. The CDR3 nucleotides read TGTGCCAGCAGTGGGGACAGAACTCAGCCCCAGCATTTT. Its protein is CASSGDRTQPQHF.